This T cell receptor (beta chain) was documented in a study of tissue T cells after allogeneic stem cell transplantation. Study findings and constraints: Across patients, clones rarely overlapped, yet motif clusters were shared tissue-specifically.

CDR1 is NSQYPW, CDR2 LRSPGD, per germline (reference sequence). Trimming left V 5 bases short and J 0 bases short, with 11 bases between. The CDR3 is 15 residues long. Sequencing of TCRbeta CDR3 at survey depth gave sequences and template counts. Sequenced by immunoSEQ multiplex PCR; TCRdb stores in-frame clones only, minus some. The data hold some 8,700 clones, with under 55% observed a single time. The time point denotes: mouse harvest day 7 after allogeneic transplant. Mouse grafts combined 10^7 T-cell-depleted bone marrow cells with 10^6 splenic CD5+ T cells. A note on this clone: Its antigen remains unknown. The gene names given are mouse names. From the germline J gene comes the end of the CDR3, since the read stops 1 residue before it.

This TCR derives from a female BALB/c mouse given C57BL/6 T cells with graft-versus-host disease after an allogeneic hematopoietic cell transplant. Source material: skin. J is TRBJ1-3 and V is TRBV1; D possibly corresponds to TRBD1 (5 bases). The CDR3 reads CTCSLDGGSGNTLYF. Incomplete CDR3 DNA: TGCACCTGCAGTCTAGACGGGGGTTCTGGAAATACGCTCTAT.